This TCR beta chain comes out of a study of T cell responses to AZD1222 COVID-19 vaccine (dated by TCRdb to 2020 to 2022). For the study in its entirety: AZD1222 recipients whose second dose came at about 4 weeks and those whose second dose came at about 12 weeks were combined into one group, since spike-specific TCR depth and breadth did not differ between the two schedules. A total of 233 trial participants underwent TCR sequencing, of whom 200 to 220 received two doses of AZD1222 and some 26 received two doses of the MenACWY control vaccine. Enrollment into the trials was organized by age into subgroups of 18-55, 56-69 and 70-plus years, and those subgroups contained roughly 140, 27 and 60 TCR-sequenced participants, respectively. Overall study results and their limits: Most participants were white British and females outnumbered males, and the authors suggested that clonal diversity may have been underestimated. The 56-69-year group was small, and its depth increase did not reach significance, likely because of low power. Conclusions about previously exposed vaccinees are limited because only five to seven AZD1222 recipients were SARS-CoV-2 seropositive at baseline. Nearly half of unique spike-specific TCRs reportedly recognized epitopes outside regions mutated in the B.1.351 and B.1.1.7 variants. Because no day 14 peak-response samples were available, the repertoires could be characterized only after the peak T cell response. After two AZD1222 doses, both the breadth and the depth of spike-specific TCRs were significantly higher than at day 0 and than in MenACWY recipients. The whole spike protein was spanned by vaccine-associated CD4 TCRs, and dominant responses were seen in regions 160-218 and 743-854.

The time point label corresponds to: baseline before first vaccination. The vaccinee samples were drawn from two UK trials, COV001 and COV002, one of which was a single-blind randomized controlled phase 2/3 trial testing AZD1222 (ChAdOx1 nCoV-19) in healthy adults. For TCRbeta chain sequencing, PBMC samples were collected from trial participants at day 0 and at day 28 after the second dose. A note on this clone: The antigen it binds to is not known. No base quality information exists; no much larger clone differs at one position.

The CDR3 regions of human TCRbeta chains were analyzed by immunosequencing. The study's processing was this. Repertoire TCRs were matched against a reference library of SARS-CoV-2-specific TCRs generated with the MIRA antigen-specificity platform. Breadth was defined as the fraction of unique TCRs that were SARS-CoV-2-associated, and depth was defined as the fraction of total T cells that were SARS-CoV-2-associated. Using the MIRA data, every spike-specific TCR was mapped to the spike region that the TCR reacted to and assigned to either a CD4 or a CD8 class. Log10-transformed breadth and depth values were compared by one-way ANOVA with Sidak's multiple comparisons tests. Drawn from immuneACCESS, this table holds only the in-frame rearrangements with V and J called that TCRdb kept. Clones are partly lost; checked studies trace under half to an unresolved V gene and leave the rest unexplained. The D gene and trimming were derived from the DNA, and the V and J assignments and clone size from that table. Across this sample there are roughly 120,000 clones, with about nine tenths seen only once. The ten largest clones take up approximately 1.3% of the sample.

V trim: 2 bases; J trim: 9 bases; unmatched bases: 13. Taken from cysteine to phenylalanine, the CDR3 has 18 residues. Solely the CDR3 DNA is kept, with 54 bases framed from the first base. Via the germline V gene, CDR1 is SGHRS and CDR2 YFSETQ. The TCR originated in an adult in good health. The receptor chain draws on TRBV5-1 and TRBJ2-2, and TRBD2 aligns with 13 junction nucleotides. The sample here was peripheral blood, taken on day 0 of AZD1222 vaccination. This receptor has the CDR3 CASSFFRTSGGFGRELFF. The sequenced DNA is TGCGCCAGCAGCTTTTTTCGGACTAGCGGGGGTTTCGGTAGGGAGCTGTTTTTT.